Detailed here is one T cell receptor (beta chain). Its antigen is unidentified. CDR1 is MDHEN and CDR2 is SYDVKM in the germline V gene. This CDR3 region has 13 residues. After removal of 6 bases from V and 7 bases from J, the junction contained 3 bases not matched to a gene. The data were taken from a study of cytomegalovirus exposure and HLA in healthy donors. The PCR made use of 60 Vbeta and 13 Jbeta primers. Sequencing was performed with immunoSEQ multiplex PCR; in TCRdb, only in-frame clones are kept and a portion is missing. The sample shows 250,000 to 350,000 clones, approximately 90% of them seen only once. Study-wide findings and caveats: When analyzed later, a missense DCLRE1C variant was found to be linked to TCR beta V- and J-gene trimming.

Sequenced sample: PBMCs. V gene TRBV28 combines with J gene TRBJ2-7; 13 bases map to TRBD2. The TCR comes from a middle-aged man in good health and CMV-seropositive. Written as DNA, the CDR3 is TGTGCCAGCAGACTAGCGGGAGGGTTAGAGCAGTACTTC. It yields the protein CASRLAGGLEQYF.